One sample yielded the 17 T cell receptor beta chains listed below, sequenced in a study of blood T cells in healthy people across ages (dated by TCRdb to about 2015). The method behind the library was 5' RACE. The sequencer listed for this sample is Illumina HiSeq 2500. A second PCR of roughly 7 to 11 cycles was performed with a sample-barcoded 5' primer and a J-beta primer mix. The public reads were quality trimmed at Q25 with fastp and then assembled into clones with MiXCR by TCRdb, keeping productive beta chains. Rows with a matching CDR3 protein are joined into one entry that keeps the most common DNA and genes. The sample table shows about a million distinct CDR3 sequences, and roughly half are seen once. Clones ranked in the top ten supply about 20% of the sample. Sequencing input: blood. These receptors were taken from an older woman in good health.

CDR3 sequence reads: CASSRPSWGKAYEQYF. The CDR3 DNA reads TGTGCCAGCAGCCGTCCATCTTGGGGAAAAGCCTACGAGCAGTACTTC. V is TRBV6-5 and J is TRBJ2-7; no clear D. The CDR3 has 16 residues. Germline assignment: CDR1 MNHEY and CDR2 SVGAGI. Between the trimmed V and J ends, which lost 6 bases and 2 bases, there was a span of 20 bases.

This clonotype occurred a few times. The chain employs TRBV6-1 and TRBJ2-7, with 7 bases matching TRBD1. CDR1 is MNHNS, CDR2 SASEGT, per germline. After removal of 8 bases from V and 6 bases from J, the junction contained 10 bases not matched to a gene. The CDR3 totals 13 residues. The CDR3 protein is CASYAFGQAEQYF. For the CDR3, the DNA is TGTGCCAGCTACGCCTTCGGACAGGCCGAGCAGTACTTC.

The chain uses TRBV29-1 and TRBJ2-7, with D maybe TRBD1 (5 bases). The J call may be in error: the DNA end matches TRBJ2-5 better. This CDR3 is 16 amino acids long. Germline CDR1 is SQVTM and CDR2 is ANQGSEA. CDR3 coding DNA: TGCAGCGTTGAAGTAGGGCAGGGTTTCTTTGCAGAGACCCAGTACTTC. Its protein product is CSVEVGQGFFAETQYF.

V usage is TRBV5-6 and J usage is TRBJ2-5; TRBD1 might be the D (5 bases). This CDR3 region has 14 residues. Between the trimmed V and J ends, which lost 5 bases and 1 base, there was a span of 12 bases. Germline V gives CDR1 SGHDT, CDR2 YYEEEE. The CDR3 loop is CASSTQGPQETQYF. The CDR3 DNA is TGTGCCAGCAGTACCCAGGGCCCCCAAGAGACCCAGTACTTC.

The genes are TRBV11-3 and TRBJ2-1, with 7 bases fitting TRBD1. V dropped 1 base and J dropped 5; count of bases not matched to a gene: 5. The CDR3 has 15 amino acids. Per the germline V gene, CDR1 is SGHNT and CDR2 is YENEEA. CDR3 in amino acids: CASSLVGTDNNEQFF. CDR3 in DNA: TGTGCCAGCAGCTTAGTGGGGACAGACAACAATGAGCAGTTCTTC. Drawing the rest from reference TRBV11-3 and TRBJ2-1, the complete variable domain is EAGVVQSPRYKIIEKKQPVAFWCNPISGHNTLYWYLQNLGQGPELLIRYENEEAVDDSQLPKDRFSAERLKGVDSTLKIQPAELGDSAVYLCASSLVGTDNNEQFFGPGTRLTVL.

The chain couples TRBV6-2 or TRBV6-3 to TRBJ1-5; 9 bases map to TRBD1. The V segment lost 4 bases and the J segment 5 bases; nucleotides outside the gene matches: 9. The CDR3 sequence is 16 residues long. Germline values: CDR1 MNHEY, CDR2 SVGEGT. This chain's CDR3 is CASSSGTGYMDQPQHF. CDR3 nucleotide sequence: TGTGCCAGCAGTTCCGGGACAGGGTATATGGATCAGCCCCAGCATTTT.

As regards this clonotype: An end of the junction does not agree with germline; a read error may underlie this. The gene calls are TRBV7-9 and TRBJ1-2; 9 bases are shared with TRBD1. The germline V gene encodes CDR1 SEHNR and CDR2 FQNEAQ (reference sequence). This CDR3 contains 16 residues. The CDR3 DNA reads as TGTGCCAGCAGCTTCCAAACAGGGGGCGCGGACTACGGCTACACCTTC. Amino acid sequence: CASSFQTGGADYGYTF.

The gene calls are TRBV24-1 and TRBJ2-5, with D tentatively TRBD2 (5 bases). Trimming shortened V by 4 bases and J by 7 bases, and 18 bases separated the two germline ends. The CDR3 spans 15 residues. Germline assignment: CDR1 KGHDR and CDR2 SFDVKD. Here the CDR3 DNA reads TGTGCCACCAGTGACGGGCCTCCCCCAGCGGTGACCCAGTACTTC. Encoded protein: CATSDGPPPAVTQYF.

The CDR3: CASSVQSTDTQYF. CDR3 nucleotides: TGTGCCAGTAGTGTACAGAGCACAGATACGCAGTATTTT. V gene TRBV19 combines with J gene TRBJ2-3, with D unresolved. The CDR3 runs 13 residues. CDR1 and CDR2 (germline): LNHDA, SQIVND (reference sequence). The V and J ends lost 5 bases and 0 bases respectively, with 6 bases between them.

This clonotype was detected only a few times. The J gene is TRBJ2-5, the V gene TRBV6-5, with D perhaps matching TRBD2 (6 bases). Germline lookup yields CDR1 MNHEY and CDR2 SVGAGI. The germline V and J ends were trimmed by 4 bases and 0 bases, with 18 bases remaining between them. The CDR3 consists of 17 residues. The CDR3 reads CASSSRRLAEYQETQYF. The CDR3 DNA follows: TGTGCCAGCAGTTCCCGTAGGTTAGCGGAGTACCAAGAGACCCAGTACTTC.

The chain has TRBV5-1 and TRBJ2-4; D is undetermined. V was cut by 4 bases and J by 0 bases, with 17 bases left in between. The CDR3 has 17 amino acids. The V gene's germline CDR1 is SGHRS and CDR2 YFSETQ. CDR3 amino acids: CASSPALTGLAKNIQYF. In DNA, the CDR3 is TGCGCCAGCAGCCCCGCGCTAACTGGATTAGCCAAAAACATTCAGTACTTC.

The V gene is TRBV10-3, the J gene TRBJ2-7; TRBD1 matches at 9 bases. The germline V gene encodes CDR1 ENHRY and CDR2 SYGVKD. This CDR3 has 14 residues. The junction had 10 bases not matched to a gene; V was cut back by 11 bases and J by 2 bases. The CDR3 here is CASNPGDRAYEQYF. DNA of the CDR3: TGTGCCTCCAACCCCGGGGACAGGGCCTACGAGCAGTACTTC.

This clonotype was detected a few times. This sequence joins TRBV3-1 and TRBJ1-2; D uncertain. CDR3 length equals 14 residues. CDR1 is LGHDT and CDR2 is YNNKEL in the germline V gene (reference sequence). V was shortened by 1 base and J by 2 bases, with 8 bases between the two germline ends. CDR3 bases: TGTGCCAGCAGCCAAGTCGCAGACAACTATGGCTACACCTTC. Its protein is CASSQVADNYGYTF.

The chain recombines TRBV7-9 with TRBJ1-6; D gene ambiguous. Trimming left V 5 bases short and J 13 bases short, with 18 bases between. Looked up from germline, CDR1 is SEHNR and CDR2 is FQNEAQ (reference sequence). This CDR3 region has 14 residues. The CDR3 reads CASSLGLFGNPLHF. The CDR3 coding sequence is TGTGCCAGCAGCCTAGGCCTGTTCGGGAACCCCCTCCACTTT. Looking up the rest from reference TRBV7-9 and TRBJ1-6 gives the full variable domain: DTGVSQNPRHKITKRGQNVTFRCDPISEHNRLYWYRQTLGQGPEFLTYFQNEAQLEKSRLLSDRFSAERPKGSFSTLEIQRTEQGDSAMYLCASSLGLFGNPLHFGNGTRLTVT.

The CDR3 protein is CASSLPGFDTEAFF. In DNA form, the CDR3 reads TGTGCCAGCAGCCTGCCGGGCTTCGACACTGAAGCTTTCTTT. The chain joins TRBV2 to TRBJ1-1; D not certain. CDR1 SNHLY and CDR2 FYNNEI come from the germline V gene. V was clipped by 6 bases and J by 3 bases, with 14 bases between them. CDR3 length: 14 amino acids.

This clonotype was recorded once. Just one base apart from a much larger clone, this may be a read error. V usage is TRBV11-2 and J usage is TRBJ2-1; possible D gene TRBD1, 5 bases. V lost 8 bases to trimming and J lost 11 bases, with 13 bases between them. The germline gives CDR1 SGHAT, CDR2 FQNNGV. The CDR3 is made up of 11 amino acids. The chain's CDR3 is CASVWGIKQFF. In DNA, the CDR3 is TGTGCCAGCGTGTGGGGCATTAAGCAGTTCTTC.

This clonotype has at least ten counts. This chain links TRBV20-1 with TRBJ2-1, with D tentatively TRBD1 or TRBD2 (5 bases each). With 8 bases removed from V and 4 bases from J, the gap between germline ends came to 21 bases. The germline V gene encodes CDR1 DFQATT and CDR2 SNEGSKA (reference sequence). CDR3 length equals 15 residues. CDR3 region: CSLPGPLIRYNEQFF. CDR3 nucleotides: TGCAGTTTGCCGGGACCCCTAATACGATACAATGAGCAGTTCTTC.